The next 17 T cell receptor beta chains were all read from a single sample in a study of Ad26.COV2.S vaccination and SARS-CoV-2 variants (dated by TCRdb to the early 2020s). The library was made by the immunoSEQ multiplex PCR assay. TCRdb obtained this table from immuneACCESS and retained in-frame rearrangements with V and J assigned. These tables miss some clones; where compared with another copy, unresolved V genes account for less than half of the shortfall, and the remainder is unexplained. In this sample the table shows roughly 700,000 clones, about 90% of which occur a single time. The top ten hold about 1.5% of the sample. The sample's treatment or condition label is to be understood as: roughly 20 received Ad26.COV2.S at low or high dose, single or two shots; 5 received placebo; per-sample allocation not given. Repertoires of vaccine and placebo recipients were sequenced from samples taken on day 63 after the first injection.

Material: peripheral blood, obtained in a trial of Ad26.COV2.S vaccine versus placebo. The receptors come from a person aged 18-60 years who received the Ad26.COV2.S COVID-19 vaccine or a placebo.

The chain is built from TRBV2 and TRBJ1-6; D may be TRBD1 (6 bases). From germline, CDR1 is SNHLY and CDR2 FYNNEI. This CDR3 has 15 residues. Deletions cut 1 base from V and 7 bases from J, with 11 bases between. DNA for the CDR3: TGTGCCAGCAGTGAAGACAGGGTAGGCAATTCACCCCTCCACTTT. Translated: CASSEDRVGNSPLHF.

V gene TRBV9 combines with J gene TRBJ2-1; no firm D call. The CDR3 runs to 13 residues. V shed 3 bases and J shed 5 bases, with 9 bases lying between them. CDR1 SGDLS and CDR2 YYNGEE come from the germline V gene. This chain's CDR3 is CASSAKPNNEQFF. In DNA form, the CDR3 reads TGTGCCAGCAGCGCCAAGCCTAACAATGAGCAGTTCTTC.

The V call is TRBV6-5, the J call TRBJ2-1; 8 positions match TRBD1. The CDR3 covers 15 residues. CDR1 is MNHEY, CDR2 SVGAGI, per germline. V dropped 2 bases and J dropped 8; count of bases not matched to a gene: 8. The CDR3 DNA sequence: TGTGCCAGCAGTTACGCTGGACAGGGAAAGTATGAGCAGTTCTTC. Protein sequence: CASSYAGQGKYEQFF.

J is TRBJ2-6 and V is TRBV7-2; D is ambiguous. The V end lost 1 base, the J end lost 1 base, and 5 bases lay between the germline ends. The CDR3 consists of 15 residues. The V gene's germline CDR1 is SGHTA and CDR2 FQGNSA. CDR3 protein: CASSLVGSGANVLTF. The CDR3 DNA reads TGTGCCAGCAGCTTAGTTGGTTCTGGGGCCAACGTCCTGACTTTC.

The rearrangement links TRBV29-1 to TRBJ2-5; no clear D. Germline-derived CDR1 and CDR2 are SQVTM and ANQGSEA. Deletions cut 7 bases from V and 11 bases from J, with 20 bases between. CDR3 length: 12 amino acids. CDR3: CSDAKGTGAQYF. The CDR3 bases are TGCAGCGACGCTAAGGGAACTGGAGCTCAGTACTTC.

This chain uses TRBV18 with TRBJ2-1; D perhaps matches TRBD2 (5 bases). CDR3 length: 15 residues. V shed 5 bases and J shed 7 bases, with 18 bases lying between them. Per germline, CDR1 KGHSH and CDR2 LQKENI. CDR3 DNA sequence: TGTGCCAGCTCAACAACAGCGAAAAGCGGTAATGAGCAGTTCTTC. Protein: CASSTTAKSGNEQFF. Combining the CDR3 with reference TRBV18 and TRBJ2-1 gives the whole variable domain NAGVMQNPRHLVRRRGQEARLRCSPMKGHSHVYWYRQLPEEGLKFMVYLQKENIIDESGMPKERFSAEFPKEGPSILRIQQVVRGDSAAYFCASSTTAKSGNEQFFGPGTRLTVL.

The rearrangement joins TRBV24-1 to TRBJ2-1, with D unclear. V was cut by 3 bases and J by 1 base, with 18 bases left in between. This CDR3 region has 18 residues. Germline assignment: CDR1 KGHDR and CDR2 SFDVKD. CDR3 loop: CATSDLVSDGRSYNEQFF. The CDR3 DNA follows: TGTGCCACCAGTGATCTTGTCTCCGATGGAAGGTCCTACAATGAGCAGTTCTTC.

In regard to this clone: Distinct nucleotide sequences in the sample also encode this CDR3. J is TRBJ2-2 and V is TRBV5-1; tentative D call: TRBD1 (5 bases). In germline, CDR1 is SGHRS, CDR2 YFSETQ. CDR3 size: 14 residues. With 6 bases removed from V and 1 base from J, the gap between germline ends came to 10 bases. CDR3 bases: TGCGCCAGCAAGGGGCAGGGGAACACCGGGGAGCTGTTTTTT. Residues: CASKGQGNTGELFF.

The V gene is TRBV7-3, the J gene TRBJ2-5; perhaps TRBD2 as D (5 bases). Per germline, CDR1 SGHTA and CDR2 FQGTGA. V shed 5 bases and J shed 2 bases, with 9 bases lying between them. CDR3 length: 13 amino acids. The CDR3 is CASSAPGQETQYF. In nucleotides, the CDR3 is TGTGCCAGCAGCGCCCCGGGGCAAGAGACCCAGTACTTC. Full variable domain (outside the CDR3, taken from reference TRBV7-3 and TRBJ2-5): GAGVSQTPSNKVTEKGKYVELRCDPISGHTALYWYRQSLGQGPEFLIYFQGTGAADDSGLPNDRFFAVRPEGSVSTLKIQRTERGDSAVYLCASSAPGQETQYFGPGTRLLVL.

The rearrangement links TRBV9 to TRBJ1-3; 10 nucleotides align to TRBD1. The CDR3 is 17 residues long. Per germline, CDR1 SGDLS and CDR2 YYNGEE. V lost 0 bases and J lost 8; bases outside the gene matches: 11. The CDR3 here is CASSVEIRQGARDTIYF. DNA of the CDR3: TGTGCCAGCAGCGTAGAAATCCGACAGGGGGCAAGAGACACCATATATTTT. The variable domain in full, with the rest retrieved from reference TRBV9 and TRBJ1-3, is DSGVTQTPKHLITATGQRVTLRCSPRSGDLSVYWYQQSLDQGLQFLIQYYNGEERAKGNILERFSAQQFPDLHSELNLSSLELGDSALYFCASSVEIRQGARDTIYFGEGSWLTVV.

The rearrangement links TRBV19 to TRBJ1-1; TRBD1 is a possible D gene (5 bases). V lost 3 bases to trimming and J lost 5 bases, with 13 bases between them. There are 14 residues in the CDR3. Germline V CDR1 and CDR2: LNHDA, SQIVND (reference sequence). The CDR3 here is CASSIREGVTEAFF. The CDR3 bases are TGTGCCAGTAGTATCCGGGAAGGGGTAACTGAAGCTTTCTTT.

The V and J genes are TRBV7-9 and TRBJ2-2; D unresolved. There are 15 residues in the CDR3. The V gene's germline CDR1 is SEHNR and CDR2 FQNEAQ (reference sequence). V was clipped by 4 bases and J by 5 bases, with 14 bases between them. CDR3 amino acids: CASSSLSVPTGELFF. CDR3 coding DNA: TGTGCCAGCAGCTCCCTATCGGTACCTACCGGGGAGCTGTTTTTT. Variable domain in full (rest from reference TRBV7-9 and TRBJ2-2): DTGVSQNPRHKITKRGQNVTFRCDPISEHNRLYWYRQTLGQGPEFLTYFQNEAQLEKSRLLSDRFSAERPKGSFSTLEIQRTEQGDSAMYLCASSSLSVPTGELFFGEGSRLTVL.

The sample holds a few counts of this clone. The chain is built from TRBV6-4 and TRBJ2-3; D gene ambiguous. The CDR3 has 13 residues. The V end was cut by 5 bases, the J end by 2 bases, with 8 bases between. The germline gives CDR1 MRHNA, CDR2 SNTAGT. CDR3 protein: CASSPKDTDTQYF. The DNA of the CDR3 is TGTGCCAGCAGTCCGAAGGACACAGATACGCAGTATTTT.

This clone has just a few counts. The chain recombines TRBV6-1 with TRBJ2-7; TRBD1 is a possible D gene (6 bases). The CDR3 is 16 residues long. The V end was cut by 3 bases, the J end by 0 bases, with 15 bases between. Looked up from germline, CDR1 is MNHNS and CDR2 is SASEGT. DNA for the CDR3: TGTGCCAGCAGTGACCCGCGAAGGGGGAGCTCCTACGAGCAGTACTTC. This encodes CASSDPRRGSSYEQYF.

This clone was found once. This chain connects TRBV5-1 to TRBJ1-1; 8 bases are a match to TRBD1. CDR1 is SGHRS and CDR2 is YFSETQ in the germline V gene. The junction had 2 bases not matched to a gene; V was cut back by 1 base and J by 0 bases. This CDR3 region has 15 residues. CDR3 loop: CASSLPGGLNTEAFF. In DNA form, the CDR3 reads TGCGCCAGCAGCTTGCCAGGGGGCCTGAACACTGAAGCTTTCTTT.

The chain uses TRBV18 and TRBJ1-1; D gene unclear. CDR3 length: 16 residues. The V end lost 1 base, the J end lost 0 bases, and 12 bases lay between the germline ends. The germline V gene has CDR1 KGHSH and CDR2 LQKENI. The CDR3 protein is CASSPRIEVVNTEAFF. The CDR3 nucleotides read TGTGCCAGCTCACCACGAATCGAAGTTGTGAACACTGAAGCTTTCTTT.

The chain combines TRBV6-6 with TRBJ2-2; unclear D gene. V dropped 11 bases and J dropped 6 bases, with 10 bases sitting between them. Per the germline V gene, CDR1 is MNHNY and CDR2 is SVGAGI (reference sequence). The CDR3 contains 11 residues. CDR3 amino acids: CALKGPGELFF. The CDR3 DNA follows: TGTGCCCTCAAGGGCCCCGGGGAGCTGTTTTTT.